The 26 T cell receptor beta chains below all came from one sample that was sequenced in a study of regulatory T cells in long-lasting Graves disease. This sample's time point: persistent/refractory GD, antithyroid drugs over 5 years with positive TRAb. Isolated PBMC RNA provided the starting material for the TCR library. Arm-PCR of CDR3 regions and iRepertoire HTBI primers were the basis on which TCR beta libraries were built. TCRdb reprocessed the multiplex PCR reads with MiXCR, giving one entry per CDR3 protein. The sample contains about 470,000 distinct CDR3 sequences, about a fifth of which appear only once. Sequenced here: peripheral blood mononuclear cells (PBMCs), sampled when the disease was refractory, from a patient treated with antithyroid drugs. These receptors all stem from a female donor with Graves disease.

This clonotype was detected many times. The gene calls are TRBV5-5 and TRBJ2-5; D may be TRBD1 (6 bases). The length of the CDR3 is 16 residues. Germline V lookup: CDR1 SGHKS, CDR2 YYEKEE (reference sequence). The ends were cut back, 4 bases at V and 3 bases at J, with 19 bases in the middle. CDR3 protein: CASSPQQGWSEETQYF. The CDR3 DNA sequence: TGTGCCAGCAGCCCTCAGCAGGGGTGGAGTGAAGAGACCCAGTACTTC.

In its sample, this clonotype was seen many times. The chain's CDR3 is CASKPNQETQYF. The CDR3 DNA is TGTGCCAGCAAGCCCAACCAAGAGACCCAGTACTTC. The chain employs TRBV2 and TRBJ2-5; D is uncertain. Germline CDR1 and CDR2: SNHLY and FYNNEI. This CDR3 is built from 12 residues. V lost 7 bases and J 0 bases, leaving 6 bases between the germline ends.

This clonotype came up many times. This chain joins TRBV7-2 and TRBJ2-5; TRBD2 agrees at 8 bases. The germline gives CDR1 SGHTA, CDR2 FQGNSA. Germline trimming cut 8 bases from V and 4 bases from J; bases unmatched to any gene: 15. The CDR3 consists of 16 residues. CDR3 sequence (DNA): TGTGCCAGCTCTCAAGGGGGAGCGGGAGCAGGAGAGACCCAGTACTTC. Its protein is CASSQGGAGAGETQYF. Supplemented by reference TRBV7-2 and TRBJ2-5, the full variable domain reads GAGVSQSPSNKVTEKGKDVELRCDPISGHTALYWYRQSLGQGLEFLIYFQGNSAPDKSGLPSDRFSAERTGGSVSTLTIQRTQQEDSAVYLCASSQGGAGAGETQYFGPGTRLLVL.

The genes are TRBV11-2 and TRBJ2-2; TRBD2 might be the D (6 bases). This CDR3 has 13 residues. V lost 4 bases, J lost 6 bases, and 9 bases lay in between. Germline V lookup: CDR1 SGHAT, CDR2 FQNNGV. The chain's CDR3 is CASSSGLAGELFF. The CDR3 nucleotides are TGTGCCAGCAGCTCGGGACTCGCCGGGGAGCTGTTTTTT. The complete variable domain, with remaining parts taken from reference TRBV11-2 and TRBJ2-2, reads EAGVAQSPRYKIIEKRQSVAFWCNPISGHATLYWYQQILGQGPKLLIQFQNNGVVDDSQLPKDRFSAERLKGVDSTLKIQPAKLEDSAVYLCASSSGLAGELFFGEGSRLTVL.

Many counts were recorded for this clonotype. The chain recombines TRBV6-1 with TRBJ1-1; no clear D gene. Trimming pared 2 bases from V and 4 bases from J, leaving 11 bases between. CDR3 length: 14 residues. Germline CDR1 reads MNHNS; CDR2 reads SASEGT. The CDR3 is CASSESGRSTEAFF. The CDR3 DNA reads TGTGCCAGCAGTGAATCCGGACGGAGCACTGAAGCTTTCTTT.

This clonotype was seen ten or more times. The gene calls are TRBV29-1 and TRBJ1-4; D is unresolved. Germline V gives CDR1 SQVTM, CDR2 ANQGSEA. Trimming took 5 bases from V and 5 from J, leaving 9 bases between them. The CDR3 has 12 residues. CDR3 residues: CSVQVQNEKLFF. The CDR3 DNA is TGCAGCGTTCAGGTCCAGAATGAAAAACTGTTTTTT.

This clonotype showed up many times. The chain couples TRBV11-2 to TRBJ2-7, with D uncertain. The germline V gene has CDR1 SGHAT and CDR2 FQNNGV. CDR3 length: 13 amino acids. Deletions cut 1 base from V and 2 bases from J, with 6 bases between. In nucleotides, the CDR3 is TGTGCCAGCAGCTTAGGGGATGCCTACGAGCAGTACTTC. Translation: CASSLGDAYEQYF.

This clonotype has a count of ten or more. V is TRBV10-3 and J is TRBJ1-5; the D is unclear. The CDR3 contains 13 residues. Trimming removed 3 bases at V and 2 bases at J, with 5 bases between. Germline V gives CDR1 ENHRY, CDR2 SYGVKD. The CDR3 spells CAISDIRNQPQHF. CDR3 DNA: TGTGCCATCAGTGATATTCGCAATCAGCCCCAGCATTTT.

The V gene is TRBV7-2, the J gene TRBJ2-3; D not certain. Looked up from germline, CDR1 is SGHTA and CDR2 is FQGNSA. Trimming shortened V by 4 bases and J by 1 base, and 9 bases separated the two germline ends. This CDR3 region has 14 residues. CDR3 sequence: CASSSWTGTDTQYF. CDR3 nucleotide sequence: TGTGCCAGCAGCTCATGGACGGGCACAGATACGCAGTATTTT.

V gene TRBV24-1 combines with J gene TRBJ1-1, with 9 bases that match TRBD1. Trimming cost V 5 bases and J 4 bases; bases outside gene matches: 10. This CDR3 is built from 16 residues. From germline, CDR1 is KGHDR and CDR2 SFDVKD. The CDR3 region has the DNA TGTGCCACCAGTGTCCTCACAGGGGGCGGGGGCACTGAAGCTTTCTTT. Translation: CATSVLTGGGGTEAFF.

Concerning this clonotype itself: The junction and the germline gene differ at one end; a read error may be behind it. J is TRBJ1-5 and V is TRBV5-1; maybe TRBD1 (5 bases). Germline CDR1 SGHRS, CDR2 YFSETQ. This CDR3 region has 15 residues. The CDR3 coding sequence is TGCGCCAGCAGCTTCTCGGGGGGAAGCAATCAGCTCCAGCATTTT. It codes for CASSFSGGSNQLQHF.

There are a few counts of this clonotype. The genes are TRBV29-1 and TRBJ1-2, with 7 bases matching TRBD1. The V and J ends lost 6 bases and 2 bases, in that order; junction bases with no gene match: 3. Germline CDR1 SQVTM, CDR2 ANQGSEA. The CDR3 spans 12 residues. CDR3 nucleotide sequence: TGCAGCGTCTGGACAGGAAACTATGGCTACACCTTC. This translates into CSVWTGNYGYTF.

This clonotype was counted ten times or more. V usage is TRBV9 and J usage is TRBJ2-1; perhaps TRBD2 as D (5 bases). The V gene lost 0 bases and the J gene lost 9 bases, with 10 bases spanning the gap. This CDR3 comprises 13 residues. Germline V gives CDR1 SGDLS, CDR2 YYNGEE. CDR3 protein: CASSVGTEGEQFF. In nucleotides, the CDR3 is TGTGCCAGCAGCGTAGGGACCGAGGGTGAGCAGTTCTTC.

There are many counts of this clonotype. V is TRBV2 and J is TRBJ2-4; D gene uncertain. This CDR3 has 13 amino acids. The germline V and J ends were trimmed by 6 bases and 7 bases, with 13 bases remaining between them. In germline, CDR1 is SNHLY, CDR2 FYNNEI. The CDR3 DNA reads TGTGCCAGCAGCCCTCAGCCTCGGAACATTCAGTACTTC. Its protein product is CASSPQPRNIQYF.

This clonotype was counted between two and nine times. The chain employs TRBV6-2 or TRBV6-3 and TRBJ1-1; D may be TRBD1 (5 bases). The germline V gene encodes CDR1 MNHEY and CDR2 SVGEGT. V lost 4 bases and J 6 bases, leaving 12 bases between the germline ends. This CDR3 spans 13 amino acids. This CDR3 is CASSSDWGAEAFF. As DNA, the CDR3 is TGTGCCAGCAGTTCGGACTGGGGGGCTGAAGCTTTCTTT.

J is TRBJ2-1 and V is TRBV6-1, with 7 bases fitting TRBD2. V was clipped by 3 bases and J by 5 bases; unmatched bases: 7. CDR3 length: 15 residues. Germline values: CDR1 MNHNS, CDR2 SASEGT. In DNA, the CDR3 is TGTGCCAGCAGTGATGGGCGGGAGAGTCACAATGAGCAGTTCTTC. Its translation is CASSDGRESHNEQFF.

The chain combines TRBV10-3 with TRBJ2-1; D uncertain. The CDR3 runs to 16 residues. Trimming removed 0 bases at V and 0 bases at J, with 9 bases between. CDR1 and CDR2 from the germline V gene are ENHRY and SYGVKD. The CDR3, as DNA: TGTGCCATCAGTGAGTCGGCGGCAAGCTCCTACAATGAGCAGTTCTTC. It encodes CAISESAASSYNEQFF.

This clonotype occurred a few times. J is TRBJ2-7 and V is TRBV20-1; a weak D match, TRBD1 (6 bases). V shed 3 bases and J shed 0 bases, with 15 bases lying between them. There are 15 residues in the CDR3. The germline V gene has CDR1 DFQATT and CDR2 SNEGSKA (reference sequence). DNA of the CDR3: TGCAGTGCTAGTCCAGGACAGATTTTCTCCTACGAGCAGTACTTC. It codes for CSASPGQIFSYEQYF.

The chain has TRBV2 and TRBJ2-1; 7 bases map to TRBD2. The length of the CDR3 is 16 residues. Germline CDR1 is SNHLY and CDR2 is FYNNEI. V lost 4 bases, J lost 1 base, and 7 bases stayed unmatched. This chain's CDR3 is CASSGGSGISYNEQFF. The DNA of the CDR3 is TGTGCCAGCAGTGGAGGAAGCGGGATTTCCTACAATGAGCAGTTCTTC.

This clonotype was seen many times. The chain uses TRBV28 and TRBJ2-7; 8 bases fit TRBD1. This CDR3 contains 13 residues. The ends lost 8 bases at V and 2 bases at J; junction bases unmatched: 5. The germline CDR1 and CDR2 sequences are MDHEN and SYDVKM. CDR3 amino acids: CASGGTGAYEQYF. CDR3 DNA: TGTGCCAGCGGGGGGACAGGCGCCTACGAGCAGTACTTC. Looking up the rest from reference TRBV28 and TRBJ2-7 gives the full variable domain: DVKVTQSSRYLVKRTGEKVFLECVQDMDHENMFWYRQDPGLGLRLIYFSYDVKMKEKGDIPEGYSVSREKKERFSLILESASTNQTSMYLCASGGTGAYEQYFGPGTRLTVT.

In regard to this clonotype: A clone one base away is much larger, so this may be a read error. The CDR3 ends on some other residue instead of the conserved phenylalanine or tryptophan, so this is likely a read error. V is TRBV11-2 and J is TRBJ1-1; weak D call: TRBD1 (5 bases). The CDR3 contains 14 residues. Germline assignment: CDR1 SGHAT and CDR2 FQNNGV. V was trimmed by 4 bases and J by 0 bases, leaving 9 bases between them. CDR3 amino acids: CASSSRQMNTEAFL. The DNA of the CDR3 is TGTGCCAGCAGCTCAAGACAGATGAACACTGAAGCTTTCCTT.

This clonotype was found a few times. The chain employs TRBV28 and TRBJ2-3; 9 nucleotides match TRBD2. Germline CDR1 and CDR2: MDHEN and SYDVKM. Unmatched junction bases numbered 10, after V lost 5 bases and J lost 4 bases. This CDR3 region has 16 residues. The CDR3 is CASSTLAGVAADTQYF. CDR3 nucleotide sequence: TGTGCCAGCAGTACCTTAGCGGGAGTGGCGGCAGATACGCAGTATTTT. The variable domain in full, completed from reference TRBV28 and TRBJ2-3, reads DVKVTQSSRYLVKRTGEKVFLECVQDMDHENMFWYRQDPGLGLRLIYFSYDVKMKEKGDIPEGYSVSREKKERFSLILESASTNQTSMYLCASSTLAGVAADTQYFGPGTRLTVL.

This clonotype was seen ten or more times. This chain connects TRBV2 to TRBJ2-7, with no clear D. Between the trimmed V and J ends, which lost 3 bases and 3 bases, there was a span of 3 bases. This CDR3 spans 11 amino acids. The germline V gene encodes CDR1 SNHLY and CDR2 FYNNEI. CDR3 loop: CASSDGYEQYF. The CDR3 DNA reads as TGTGCCAGCAGTGACGGCTACGAGCAGTACTTC.

Concerning this clonotype itself: A much bigger clone sits one base away, suggesting this may be a read error. Because the CDR3 is missing its conserved closing phenylalanine or tryptophan, this is likely a read error. This chain joins TRBV7-3 and TRBJ2-5; 7 bases fit TRBD2. Germline-derived CDR1 and CDR2 are SGHTA and FQGTGA. The CDR3 contains 15 residues. The junction had 10 bases not matched to a gene; V was cut back by 5 bases and J by 4 bases. CDR3 DNA sequence: TGTGCCAGCAGCCCCTCGGTGGGAGGGGTAGAGACCCAGTACTCC. Its translation is CASSPSVGGVETQYS.

This clonotype was observed at least ten times. This chain joins TRBV28 and TRBJ2-7, with D maybe TRBD1 (6 bases). From germline, CDR1 is MDHEN and CDR2 SYDVKM. This CDR3 comprises 14 residues. The V gene lost 5 bases and the J gene lost 2 bases, with 13 bases spanning the gap. The CDR3 sequence is CASSDPGAPYEQYF. The CDR3 coding sequence is TGTGCCAGCAGTGACCCAGGGGCCCCCTACGAGCAGTACTTC.

This clonotype was detected many times. The chain is built from TRBV6-5 and TRBJ1-5; possibly TRBD1 for D (5 bases). The germline V gene has CDR1 MNHEY and CDR2 SVGAGI. The CDR3 totals 15 residues. V dropped 2 bases and J dropped 9 bases, with 17 bases sitting between them. The DNA for the CDR3 is TGTGCCAGCAGTTACACCGACAGTCTTCGGTCGCCCCAGCATTTT. Protein product: CASSYTDSLRSPQHF.